The entry below gives a single TCR beta chain sequence along with its context. The antigen is unknown. CDR1 is MRHNA, CDR2 SNTAGT, per germline. The CDR3 consists of 15 residues. Trimming cost V 4 bases and J 4 bases; bases outside gene matches: 5. The data were taken from a study of vaccination effects on CD4 cells after COVID-19. Pools of viral peptides were used by the ViraFEST assay to expand antigen-specific CD4+ T cells ahead of sequencing. Isolating CD4+ T cells followed about 11 days of culture. None of the vaccinated had previously contracted SARS-CoV-2, and their nucleocapsid antibodies tested negative. Sequenced by immunoSEQ multiplex PCR; TCRdb stores in-frame clones only, minus some. In the table there are fewer than 55,000 clones, approximately 79% of which are singletons.

The input for sequencing was CD4+ T cells from PBMCs cultured with HCoV-OC43 spike peptides, taken before COVID-19 vaccination. Subset denoted: HCoV-OC43 spike overlapping peptide pool stimulation. The receptor was derived from a human donor who received a COVID-19 vaccine. This chain connects TRBV6-4 to TRBJ2-7; 12 nucleotides line up with TRBD2. CDR3 region: CASSVLAGGFYEQYV. The CDR3 bases are TGTGCCAGCAGTGTGCTAGCGGGGGGGTTTTACGAGCAGTACGTC.